This T cell receptor beta chain was sequenced in a study of patients and donors after allogeneic stem cell transplantation. TCRdb recomputed calls from the RT-PCR reads with MiXCR, one row per CDR3 protein. The sample has fewer than 75,000 distinct CDR3 sequences, 13% seen once. Details on this clonotype: One junction end does not reproduce the germline sequence, and a read error may be involved.

The CDR3 covers 16 residues. CDR1 and CDR2 from the germline V gene are SEHNR and FQNEAQ (reference sequence). The source of this sequence is a human donor who was either an allogeneic HSCT recipient or a stem cell or donor lymphocyte infusion donor (not recorded which). It is not recorded whose cells these are; they may come from a transplant donor. Material for sequencing was blood, either unsorted or a sorted T cell fraction (not recorded which). The gene calls are TRBV7-9 and TRBJ2-7, with 12 bases identical to TRBD1. As DNA, the CDR3 is TGTGCCAGCACCTTAAACGGGGACAGGGGGCTCTACGAGCAGTACTTC. This gives the protein CASTLNGDRGLYEQYF.